The sequence of this TCR beta chain was determined in a study of blood T cell repertoires in COVID-19. Libraries were prepared by immunoSEQ multiplex PCR; TCRdb keeps only in-frame clonotypes and omits some of them. The sample includes under 150,000 clones, approximately 88% of them seen just once. V lost 2 bases and J 4 bases, leaving 12 bases between the germline ends. Germline loops: CDR1 LNHDA, CDR2 SQIVND (reference sequence). The CDR3 runs 15 residues. The gene calls are TRBV19 and TRBJ2-1, with a tentative D call TRBD1 (5 bases). The sequenced sample was peripheral blood. The TCR comes from a human donor in a cohort sampled during active COVID-19. Here the CDR3 reads CASSILGALYNEQFF. As DNA, the CDR3 is TGTGCCAGTAGTATACTTGGGGCCCTTTACAATGAGCAGTTCTTC.